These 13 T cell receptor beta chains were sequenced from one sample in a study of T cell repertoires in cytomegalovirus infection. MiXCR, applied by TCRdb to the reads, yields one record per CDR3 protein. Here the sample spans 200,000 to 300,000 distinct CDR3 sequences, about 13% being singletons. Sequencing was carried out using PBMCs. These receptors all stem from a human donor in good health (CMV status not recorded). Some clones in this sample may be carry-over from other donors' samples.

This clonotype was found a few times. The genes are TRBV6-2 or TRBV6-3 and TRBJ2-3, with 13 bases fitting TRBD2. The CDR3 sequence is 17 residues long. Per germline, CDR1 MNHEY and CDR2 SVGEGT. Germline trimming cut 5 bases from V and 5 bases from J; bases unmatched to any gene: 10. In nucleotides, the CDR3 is TGTGCCAGCAGTCTCCGACTAGCGGGAGGAGCGCAAGATACGCAGTATTTT. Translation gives CASSLRLAGGAQDTQYF.

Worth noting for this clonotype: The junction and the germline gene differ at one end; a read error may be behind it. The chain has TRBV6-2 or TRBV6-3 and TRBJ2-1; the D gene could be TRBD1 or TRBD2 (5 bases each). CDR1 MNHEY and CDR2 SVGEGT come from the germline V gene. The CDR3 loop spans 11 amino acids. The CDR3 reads CTSGLGGGQFF. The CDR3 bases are TGTACCAGCGGACTCGGTGGGGGGCAGTTCTTC.

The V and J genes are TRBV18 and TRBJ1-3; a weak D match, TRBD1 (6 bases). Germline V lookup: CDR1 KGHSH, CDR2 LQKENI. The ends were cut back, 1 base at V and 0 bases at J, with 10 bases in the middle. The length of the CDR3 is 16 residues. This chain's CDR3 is CASSPQGHSSGNTIYF. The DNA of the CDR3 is TGTGCCAGCTCACCACAGGGACATAGCTCTGGAAACACCATATATTTT.

CDR3 region: CSVNQGRTGELFF. The CDR3 DNA reads TGCAGCGTTAATCAGGGACGGACCGGGGAGCTGTTTTTT. The chain employs TRBV29-1 and TRBJ2-2; tentatively, D is TRBD1 or TRBD2 (5 bases each). From germline, CDR1 is SQVTM and CDR2 ANQGSEA. V was cut by 5 bases and J by 5 bases, with 12 bases left in between. CDR3 length equals 13 residues.

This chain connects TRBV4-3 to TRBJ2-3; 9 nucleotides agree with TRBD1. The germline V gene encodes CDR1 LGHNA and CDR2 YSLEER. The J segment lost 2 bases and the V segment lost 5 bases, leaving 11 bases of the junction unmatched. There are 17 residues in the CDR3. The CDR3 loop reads CASSLNPGTGLTDTQYF. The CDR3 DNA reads TGCGCCAGCAGCTTAAACCCCGGGACAGGGCTCACAGATACGCAGTATTTT.

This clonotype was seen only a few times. CDR3 nucleotide sequence: TGCAGTGCTAATTTTGACAGGGGCCCCCAAGAGACCCAGTACTTC. This encodes CSANFDRGPQETQYF. The chain carries TRBV20-1 and TRBJ2-5; 8 bases line up with TRBD1. The ends lost 4 bases at V and 1 base at J; junction bases unmatched: 8. This CDR3 region has 15 residues. Germline CDR1 and CDR2: DFQATT and SNEGSKA (reference sequence).

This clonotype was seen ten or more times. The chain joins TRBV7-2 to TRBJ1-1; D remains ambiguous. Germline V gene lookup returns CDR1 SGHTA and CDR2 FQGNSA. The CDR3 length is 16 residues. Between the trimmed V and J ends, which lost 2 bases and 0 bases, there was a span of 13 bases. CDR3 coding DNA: TGTGCCAGCAGCTTATTGAGTGGACTGCTGAACACTGAAGCTTTCTTT. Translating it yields CASSLLSGLLNTEAFF.

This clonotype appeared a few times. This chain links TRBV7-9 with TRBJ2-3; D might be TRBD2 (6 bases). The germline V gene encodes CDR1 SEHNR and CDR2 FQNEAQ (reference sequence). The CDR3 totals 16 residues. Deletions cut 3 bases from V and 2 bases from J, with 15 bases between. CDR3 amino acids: CASSFKIAGPTDTQYF. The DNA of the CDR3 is TGTGCCAGCAGCTTTAAGATCGCGGGACCCACAGATACGCAGTATTTT.

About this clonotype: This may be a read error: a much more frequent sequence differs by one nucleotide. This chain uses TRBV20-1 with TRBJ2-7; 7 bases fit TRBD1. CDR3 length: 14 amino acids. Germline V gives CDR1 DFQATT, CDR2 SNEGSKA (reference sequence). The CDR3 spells CSAWDSGSSNEQYF. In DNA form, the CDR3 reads TGCAGTGCTTGGGACAGTGGGAGCTCCAACGAGCAGTACTTC.

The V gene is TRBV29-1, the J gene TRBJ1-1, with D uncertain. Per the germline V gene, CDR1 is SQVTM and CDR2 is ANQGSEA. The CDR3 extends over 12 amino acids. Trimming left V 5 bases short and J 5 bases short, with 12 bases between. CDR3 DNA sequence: TGCAGCGTTCGAGACCTGAGGACTGAAGCTTTCTTT. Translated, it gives CSVRDLRTEAFF.

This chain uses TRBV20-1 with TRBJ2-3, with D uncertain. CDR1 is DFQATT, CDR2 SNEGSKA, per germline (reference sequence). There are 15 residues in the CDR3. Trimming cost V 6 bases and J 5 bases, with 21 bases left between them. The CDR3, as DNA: TGCAGTGCCTCCCACCGGGTGTCCCTGGGAGATACGCAGTATTTT. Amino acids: CSASHRVSLGDTQYF.

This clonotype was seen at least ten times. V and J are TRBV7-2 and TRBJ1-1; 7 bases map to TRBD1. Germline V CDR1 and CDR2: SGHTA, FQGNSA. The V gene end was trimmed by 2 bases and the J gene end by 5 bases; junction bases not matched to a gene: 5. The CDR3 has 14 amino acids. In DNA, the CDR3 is TGTGCCAGCAGCTTAAAGGGGGCAGGTACTGAAGCTTTCTTT. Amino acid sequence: CASSLKGAGTEAFF.

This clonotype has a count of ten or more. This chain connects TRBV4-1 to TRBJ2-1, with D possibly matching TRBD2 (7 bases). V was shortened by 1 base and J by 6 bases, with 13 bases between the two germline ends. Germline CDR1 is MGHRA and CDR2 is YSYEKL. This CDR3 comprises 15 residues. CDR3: CASSQAKGGGNEQFF. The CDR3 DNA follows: TGCGCCAGCAGCCAAGCGAAGGGGGGGGGCAATGAGCAGTTCTTC.